Following are 14 T cell receptor beta chains from one sample sequenced in a study of T cell repertoires in cytomegalovirus infection. No antigen is known for these receptors. One entry per CDR3 protein, called by TCRdb with MiXCR from the reads. The sample contains hundreds of thousands of distinct CDR3 sequences, about 39% of which appear only once. Specimen: cultured PBMCs, collected from culture after CMV antigen stimulation. These receptors all come from a human donor in good health (CMV status not recorded). Some clones in this sample may be carry-over from other donors' samples.

The chain couples TRBV7-6 to TRBJ1-5; D gene ambiguous. V was shortened by 5 bases and J by 1 base, with 9 bases between the two germline ends. The CDR3 is 14 residues long. Germline CDR1 reads SGHVS; CDR2 reads FNYEAQ. The CDR3, as DNA: TGTGCCAGCAGCCCGGATGTGAGCAATCAGCCCCAGCATTTT. It translates to CASSPDVSNQPQHF.

A few counts support this clonotype. The chain uses TRBV7-8 and TRBJ1-6; TRBD1 matches at 9 bases. Germline V gives CDR1 SGHVS, CDR2 FQNEAQ. The CDR3 spans 17 residues. J lost 6 bases, V lost 5 bases, and 11 bases had no gene match. As DNA, the CDR3 is TGTGCCAGCAGCCTTACCGGGACAGGGCCCCCTAATTCACCCCTCCACTTT. It yields the protein CASSLTGTGPPNSPLHF.

The rearrangement links TRBV9 to TRBJ1-4; D unclear. Between the trimmed V and J ends, which lost 1 base and 4 bases, there was a span of 5 bases. The germline V gene has CDR1 SGDLS and CDR2 YYNGEE. This CDR3 spans 13 amino acids. The CDR3 reads CASSVRSNEKLFF. The CDR3 DNA follows: TGTGCCAGCAGCGTAAGAAGTAATGAAAAACTGTTTTTT.

This clonotype was seen only once. The rearrangement joins TRBV10-2 to TRBJ2-1; D not resolved. The V gene's germline CDR1 is WSHSY and CDR2 SAAADI. Trimming cost V 8 bases and J 6 bases, with 8 bases left between them. This CDR3 comprises 11 residues. CDR3 in amino acids: CASLRSNEQFF. The CDR3 DNA reads TGCGCCAGCCTTCGATCCAATGAGCAGTTCTTC.

V gene TRBV7-2 combines with J gene TRBJ1-5; no definite D call. This CDR3 comprises 17 residues. V was pared by 0 bases and J by 0 bases, with 12 bases between. Germline V gives CDR1 SGHTA, CDR2 FQGNSA. CDR3: CASSLAFRTGSNQPQHF. The CDR3 DNA is TGTGCCAGCAGCTTAGCGTTCAGGACGGGTAGCAATCAGCCCCAGCATTTT.

Details on this clonotype: Germline and junction disagree at one end, which may indicate a read error. The CDR3 reads CASSLGGGASFEQYF. CDR3 DNA sequence: TGTGCCAGCAGCCTGGGCGGGGGGGCCTCCTTCGAGCAGTACTTC. The chain carries TRBV7-8 and TRBJ2-7, with TRBD2 matching 9 bases. This CDR3 has 15 amino acids. Germline V CDR1 and CDR2: SGHVS, FQNEAQ.

Comments on this clonotype: This CDR3 fails to terminate in the conserved phenylalanine or tryptophan, so it likely reflects a read error. The chain uses TRBV6-6 and TRBJ1-1; D is possibly TRBD1 (5 bases). CDR1 MNHNY and CDR2 SVGAGI come from the germline V gene (reference sequence). V lost 5 bases to trimming and J lost 3 bases, with 10 bases between them. The CDR3 runs 13 residues. The CDR3 loop is CASSDWGYTEAFS. CDR3 DNA: TGTGCCAGCAGTGATTGGGGGTACACTGAAGCTTTCTCT.

This clonotype was found a few times. The genes are TRBV7-8 and TRBJ2-7; tentatively, D is TRBD2 (7 bases). This CDR3 has 16 residues. The ends were cut back, 5 bases at V and 0 bases at J, with 17 bases in the middle. Germline CDR1 SGHVS, CDR2 FQNEAQ. This CDR3 reads CASSPPRRGRSYEQYF. In DNA form, the CDR3 reads TGTGCCAGCAGCCCACCCCGGCGGGGGCGCTCCTACGAGCAGTACTTC.

This clonotype was counted a few times. The chain has TRBV28 and TRBJ2-7; 11 nucleotides agree with TRBD1. Losses at the gene ends were 5 bases for V and 6 bases for J; bases not matched to a gene: 9. CDR3 size: 15 residues. Germline V CDR1 and CDR2: MDHEN, SYDVKM. The CDR3: CASSVLDRGLGEQYF. CDR3 DNA: TGTGCCAGCAGTGTGTTGGACAGGGGGCTTGGCGAGCAGTACTTC.

The chain combines TRBV6-6 with TRBJ2-1, with D unclear. This CDR3 region has 16 residues. V lost 5 bases, J lost 5 bases, and 19 bases lay in between. Germline lookup yields CDR1 MNHNY and CDR2 SVGAGI (reference sequence). DNA for the CDR3: TGTGCCAGCAGTGCTGGGTGGGGTGACAATCACAATGAGCAGTTCTTC. Translating gives CASSAGWGDNHNEQFF.

A few counts support this clonotype. The CDR3 coding sequence is TGTGCCAGCAGCTTAGCGAGGACAGTGGCCTATGGCTACACCTTC. Residues: CASSLARTVAYGYTF. The chain recombines TRBV7-2 with TRBJ1-2; D may be TRBD1 (6 bases). The V and J ends lost 0 bases and 4 bases respectively, with 12 bases between them. Germline V gives CDR1 SGHTA, CDR2 FQGNSA. The CDR3 totals 15 residues.

V usage is TRBV18 and J usage is TRBJ2-1; 7 nucleotides agree with TRBD2. V shed 3 bases, J shed 9 bases, and the junction held 5 bases outside the gene matches. CDR3 length equals 13 residues. From germline, CDR1 is KGHSH and CDR2 LQKENI. Here the CDR3 reads CASSPLAAFEQFF. The CDR3 DNA sequence: TGTGCCAGCTCACCTCTAGCGGCCTTTGAGCAGTTCTTC.

There are a few counts of this clonotype. This sequence joins TRBV7-2 and TRBJ1-5, with a weak D call TRBD1 (6 bases). This CDR3 is 15 amino acids long. The V and J ends lost 4 bases and 6 bases respectively, with 16 bases between them. Per the germline V gene, CDR1 is SGHTA and CDR2 is FQGNSA. This CDR3 reads CASSSWGGQRQPQHF. CDR3 DNA sequence: TGTGCCAGCAGCTCTTGGGGGGGGCAACGTCAGCCCCAGCATTTT.

The CDR3 is CASSTFGRHATNEKLFF. The CDR3, as DNA: TGTGCCAGCAGCACCTTCGGGCGGCACGCAACTAATGAAAAACTGTTTTTT. The J gene is TRBJ1-4, the V gene TRBV7-2; D gene ambiguous. With 5 bases removed from V and 0 bases from J, the gap between germline ends came to 16 bases. Germline V gene sequence: CDR1 SGHTA, CDR2 FQGNSA. The CDR3 loop spans 17 amino acids.